The rows below give T cell receptor beta chains drawn from one sample of a study of blood T cell repertoires in COVID-19. TCRdb's table, derived via immunoSEQ multiplex PCR, lists solely in-frame clones and lacks some. The table has around 160,000 clones, more than 75% seen once. Specimen: peripheral blood. Receptor source: a man at least 80 years old with acute or convalescent COVID-19. The CDR3 runs from the conserved cysteine through the conserved F or W. A D gene is named only where the DNA matches it firmly. Only some rows state a clone size, as once, few, many or a class for expanded clones.

. | TRBJ1-6 | 13 | . | TRBV28 | TGTGCCAGCAGGCAGGGCAATAATTCACCCCTCCACTTT | CASRQGNNSPLHF
. | TRBJ2-6 | 14 | . | TRBV9 | TGTGCCAGCAGCTCACTTCTAGGGGCCAACGTCCTGACTTTC | CASSSLLGANVLTF
. | TRBJ1-1 | 14 | TRBD1 | TRBV2 | TGTGCCAGCAGAGGACAGGGTTTAGGTGGTGAAGCTTTCTTT | CASRGQGLGGEAFF
. | TRBJ1-2 | 11 | TRBD1 | TRBV6-5 | TGTGCCGGCGGGACAGTGGCTGGCTACACCTTC | CAGGTVAGYTF
. | TRBJ1-3 | 13 | . | TRBV6-6 | TGTGCCAGCTGTCCCCAGTCTGGAAACACCATATATTTT | CASCPQSGNTIYF
. | TRBJ2-5 | 16 | . | TRBV5-1 | TGCGCCAGCAGCTTGGGGACTTTACAGGGAAAGGAGACCCAGTACTTC | CASSLGTLQGKETQYF
. | TRBJ1-1 | 14 | . | TRBV16 | TGTGCCAGCAAGCTGAACAGGGAATCAGATGAAGCTTTCTTT | CASKLNRESDEAFF
. | TRBJ2-5 | 15 | . | TRBV5-1 | TGCGCCAGCAGCTTCCCCGGGACGGGACAAACGGTCCAGTACTTC | CASSFPGTGQTVQYF
once | TRBJ2-7 | 13 | . | TRBV28 | TGTGCCAGCAGGGGGGGACAGCCTTACGAGCAGTACTTC | CASRGGQPYEQYF
. | TRBJ1-1 | 15 | TRBD1 | TRBV30 | TGTGCCTGGGACCCGACAGGGGGCTCGAAAACTGAAGCTTTCTTT | CAWDPTGGSKTEAFF
. | TRBJ1-1 | 15 | TRBD1 | TRBV2 | TGTGCCAGCAGTGACCTACAGGGGTTGGAGGAGGAAGCTTTCTTT | CASSDLQGLEEEAFF
. | TRBJ2-7 | 15 | . | TRBV3-1/TRBV3-2 | TGTGCCAGCAGCCAAGCGGCACTAGTCTTCCACGAGCAGTACTTC | CASSQAALVFHEQYF
. | TRBJ2-2 | 15 | . | TRBV10-3 | TGTGCCATCAGTGATTTGGGGGGTACCACCGGGGAGCTGTTTTTT | CAISDLGGTTGELFF
. | TRBJ1-5 | 14 | TRBD1 | TRBV19 | TGTGCCAGTATGGGGACAGGGGGCAACCAGCCCCAGCATTTT | CASMGTGGNQPQHF
few | TRBJ1-3 | 15 | . | TRBV4-1 | TGCGCCAGCAGCCAGTGGACGGACACTGGAAACACCATATATTTT | CASSQWTDTGNTIYF
. | TRBJ1-4 | 9 | TRBD1 | TRBV6-4 | TGTGCCAGAAATACAGGGGCGGCTTTT | CARNTGAAF
. | TRBJ2-4 | 12 | . | TRBV11-2 | TGTGCCAGCAGCCCCAACAGAGACATTCAGTACTTC | CASSPNRDIQYF
. | TRBJ2-7 | 13 | . | TRBV28 | TGTGCCAGCAGTCTCAGGGCCCCGGGTGAGCAGTACTTC | CASSLRAPGEQYF
. | TRBJ2-3 | 15 | TRBD2 | TRBV7-8 | TGTGCCAGCAGCTTAGCTGAGCTAGCGGCAGATACGCAGTATTTT | CASSLAELAADTQYF
. | TRBJ2-5 | 13 | TRBD1 | TRBV3-1/TRBV3-2 | TGTGCCAGCAGCCAGATCACAGGGGGGACCCAGTACTTC | CASSQITGGTQYF
. | TRBJ1-1 | 14 | . | TRBV29-1 | TGCAGCGTCGCTCGTGGGGGCTGGGACACTGAAGCTTTCTTT | CSVARGGWDTEAFF
. | TRBJ1-4 | 15 | TRBD1 | TRBV5-1 | TGCGCCAGCAGCTTGGGGACAGGGGGCTTAGAAAAACTGTTTTTT | CASSLGTGGLEKLFF
. | TRBJ1-1 | 13 | TRBD1 | TRBV5-1 | TGCGCCAGCAGCCAACAGGGGTGGAATGAAGCTTTCTTT | CASSQQGWNEAFF
. | TRBJ2-1 | 13 | TRBD2 | TRBV27 | TGTGCCAGCAAGACTAGCGGGGTAAGCAGGGAGTTCTTC | CASKTSGVSREFF
. | TRBJ2-1 | 15 | . | TRBV5-6 | TGTGCCAGCTCGGACAGCCCCCTCTCCTACAATGAGCAGTTCTTC | CASSDSPLSYNEQFF
. | TRBJ2-7 | 14 | . | TRBV5-8 | TGTGCCAGCAGCTTGGCGGGAGTTAACTACGAGCAGTACTTC | CASSLAGVNYEQYF
. | TRBJ1-1 | 13 | . | TRBV5-1 | TGCGCCAGCAGCCCGCGGTCGGGAGGGGAAGCTTTCTTT | CASSPRSGGEAFF